A single sample gave rise to the 18 T cell receptor beta chains below, sequenced in a study of sequential checkpoint blockade in melanoma. Some clones are missing from TCRdb's copy, which holds only in-frame ones; the method was immunoSEQ multiplex PCR. Of some 10,000 clones listed, 24% are singletons. The sample's treatment: randomized to nivolumab then ipilimumab (arm A) or the reverse (arm B). Sequenced here: tumor tissue (inferred from file names), sampled from a patient given nivolumab and ipilimumab in sequence. Source of these receptors: a human donor with melanoma.

This clone was counted between two and nine times. The chain is built from TRBV11-3 and TRBJ2-3, with a possible D match to TRBD2 (6 bases). Germline CDR1 SGHNT, CDR2 YENEEA. CDR3 length: 17 amino acids. Trimming pared 0 bases from V and 2 bases from J, leaving 15 bases between. The CDR3 DNA sequence: TGTGCCAGCAGCTTAGATGGGAGGCTAGGGAACACAGATACGCAGTATTTT. This sequence encodes CASSLDGRLGNTDTQYF.

This clone has only a few counts. The chain uses TRBV6-7 and TRBJ2-1; 10 nucleotides match TRBD2. TRBV6-7 is noted as an ORF with a role that remains uncertain. Trimming at V came to 6 bases and at J to 7 bases, leaving 9 bases not matched to a gene. The CDR3 runs to 15 residues. The CDR3 spells CASRGIAGGQNEQFF. CDR3 coding DNA: TGTGCCAGCAGGGGAATAGCGGGAGGACAGAATGAGCAGTTCTTC.

This chain joins TRBV5-1 and TRBJ2-5, with 10 bases aligning to TRBD2. Germline V gene sequence: CDR1 SGHRS, CDR2 YFSETQ. The trim removed 0 bases at V and 5 bases at J, leaving 10 bases unmatched. CDR3 length: 17 residues. This CDR3 is CASSLADLAGEGETQYF. In DNA, the CDR3 is TGCGCCAGCAGCTTGGCCGATCTAGCGGGAGAGGGGGAGACCCAGTACTTC.

The chain joins TRBV19 to TRBJ1-5, with D possibly TRBD1 on 5 matching bases. CDR1 is LNHDA, CDR2 SQIVND, per germline (reference sequence). The CDR3 length is 13 residues. The germline V and J ends were trimmed by 7 bases and 5 bases, with 12 bases remaining between them. CDR3 sequence reads: CASNWGGDQPQHF. The CDR3 region has the DNA TGTGCCAGTAATTGGGGCGGAGATCAGCCCCAGCATTTT.

The gene calls are TRBV19 and TRBJ2-1; D gene unclear. Trimming left V 6 bases short and J 3 bases short, with 9 bases between. Germline V lookup: CDR1 LNHDA, CDR2 SQIVND (reference sequence). This CDR3 comprises 13 residues. CDR3 loop: CASSLPNYNEQFF. The CDR3 DNA is TGTGCCAGTAGCCTTCCAAACTACAATGAGCAGTTCTTC.

This clone was seen a handful of times. At one of its ends the junction is not consistent with the germline gene, which may arise from a read error. This chain joins TRBV6-4 and TRBJ1-4, with D uncertain. The CDR3 has 11 residues. Germline V gives CDR1 MRHNA, CDR2 SNTAGT. The CDR3 sequence is CASSYSYYLFF. CDR3 nucleotides: TGTGCCAGCAGTTACTCTTATTATCTGTTTTTT.

The rearrangement uses TRBV30 and TRBJ1-2; 8 bases match TRBD1. V was pared by 5 bases and J by 6 bases, with 14 bases of the junction left unmatched. Germline loops: CDR1 GTSNPN, CDR2 SVGIG (reference sequence). The CDR3 sequence is 15 residues long. CDR3 coding DNA: TGTGCCTGGGAAAAGCGGGACAGGATTACAAATGGCTACACCTTC. As protein: CAWEKRDRITNGYTF.

The chain recombines TRBV19 with TRBJ2-1, with 7 positions matching TRBD2. With V trimmed by 5 bases and J by 2 bases, 9 bases remained unmatched. Germline V gene lookup returns CDR1 LNHDA and CDR2 SQIVND (reference sequence). CDR3 size: 16 residues. CDR3 in amino acids: CASSFLSREPYNEQFF. The CDR3, as DNA: TGTGCCAGTAGTTTCCTTTCGCGGGAGCCCTACAATGAGCAGTTCTTC.

The DNA for the CDR3 is TGCAGCGTTGGTAAGGGGAACACTGAAGCTTTCTTT. The encoded protein is CSVGKGNTEAFF. V is TRBV29-1 and J is TRBJ1-1; no reliable D call. Germline V gene sequence: CDR1 SQVTM, CDR2 ANQGSEA. V lost 4 bases and J 1 base, leaving 7 bases between the germline ends. The CDR3 is 12 residues long.

V gene TRBV29-1 combines with J gene TRBJ2-1; 10 bases match TRBD2. Germline CDR1 reads SQVTM; CDR2 reads ANQGSEA. The CDR3 loop spans 12 amino acids. CDR3 DNA sequence: TGCGCACTAGCGGGGTCAGGGGGTGAGCAGTTCTTC. Encoded protein: CALAGSGGEQFF.

The chain recombines TRBV11-3 with TRBJ1-3; D ambiguous. This CDR3 has 14 residues. Germline CDR1 and CDR2: SGHNT and YENEEA. The germline V and J ends were trimmed by 7 bases and 3 bases, with 13 bases remaining between them. The CDR3 protein is CASTWSVVGNTIYF. CDR3 coding DNA: TGTGCCAGCACTTGGTCCGTGGTTGGAAACACCATATATTTT. Full variable domain (remainder filled in from reference TRBV11-3 and TRBJ1-3): EAGVVQSPRYKIIEKKQPVAFWCNPISGHNTLYWYLQNLGQGPELLIRYENEEAVDDSQLPKDRFSAERLKGVDSTLKIQPAELGDSAVYLCASTWSVVGNTIYFGEGSWLTVV.

The DNA of the CDR3 is TGTGCCAGTAGTACGGGACAGACCAACTATGGCTACACCTTC. Amino acids: CASSTGQTNYGYTF. This sequence joins TRBV19 and TRBJ1-2; 7 nucleotides agree with TRBD1. This CDR3 comprises 14 residues. V lost 4 bases, J lost 2 bases, and 4 bases stayed unmatched. Looked up from germline, CDR1 is LNHDA and CDR2 is SQIVND (reference sequence).

The chain combines TRBV6-8 with TRBJ2-5; TRBD2 agrees at 9 bases. Trimming took 7 bases from V and 6 from J; bases not matched to a gene: 6. The germline V gene has CDR1 MNHGY and CDR2 SAAAGT. CDR3 length equals 13 residues. Here the CDR3 DNA reads TGTGCCAGCACCGGGACTAGCATGAAGACCCAGTACTTC. Translated: CASTGTSMKTQYF.

The gene calls are TRBV6-8 and TRBJ2-3; a possible D gene is TRBD2 (6 bases). The V end was cut by 7 bases, the J end by 0 bases, with 23 bases between. Germline assignment: CDR1 MNHGY and CDR2 SAAAGT. The length of the CDR3 is 18 residues. For the CDR3, the DNA is TGTGCCAGCACCCAGGGCAGGATAGCGGCCGCCAGCACAGATACGCAGTATTTT. Translating it yields CASTQGRIAAASTDTQYF.

V usage is TRBV18 and J usage is TRBJ2-4, with no clear D. The V end was cut by 2 bases, the J end by 0 bases, with 11 bases between. This CDR3 region has 16 residues. Germline V gene data show CDR1 as KGHSH and CDR2 as LQKENI. CDR3 residues: CASSPSDGVAKNIQYF. The CDR3, as DNA: TGTGCCAGCTCACCAAGTGATGGGGTAGCCAAAAACATTCAGTACTTC.

There are a few counts of this clone. The rearrangement links TRBV11-3 to TRBJ1-1; D is uncertain. Germline-derived CDR1 and CDR2 are SGHNT and YENEEA. V was cut by 5 bases and J by 3 bases, with 13 bases left in between. The CDR3 sequence is 14 residues long. This CDR3 is CASSPSRRHTEAFF. CDR3 coding DNA: TGTGCCAGCAGCCCATCCAGGCGCCACACTGAAGCTTTCTTT.

This clone was seen a handful of times. The chain uses TRBV7-6 and TRBJ2-3, with a possible D match to TRBD1 (5 bases). Trimming pared 8 bases from V and 8 bases from J, leaving 23 bases between. CDR3 length: 15 amino acids. Per germline, CDR1 SGHVS and CDR2 FNYEAQ. The CDR3 loop is CASGQPGNPLSTQYF. The CDR3 region has the DNA TGTGCCAGCGGCCAACCAGGGAACCCGTTAAGTACGCAGTATTTT.

This clone was seen a few times. The rearrangement links TRBV2 to TRBJ1-5; D uncertain. The CDR3 is 13 amino acids. Trimming left V 5 bases short and J 5 bases short, with 10 bases between. The germline V gene encodes CDR1 SNHLY and CDR2 FYNNEI. CDR3 sequence reads: CASSSGMDQPQHF. DNA of the CDR3: TGTGCCAGCAGTTCAGGAATGGATCAGCCCCAGCATTTT.